This T cell receptor beta chain was captured in a study of cytomegalovirus exposure and HLA in healthy donors. The study's findings and limits: With high specificity and sensitivity, the classifier reportedly diagnosed cytomegalovirus status.

As for this clone: The antigen remains unidentified.

V was clipped by 4 bases and J by 0 bases, with 10 bases between them. Per the germline V gene, CDR1 is SGHDT and CDR2 is YYEEEE. The CDR3 consists of 14 residues. Data came from immunoSEQ multiplex PCR; TCRdb stores just in-frame clones and leaves some out. The sample lists over 200,000 clones, roughly 84% occurring once. The specimen was PBMCs. This sequence joins TRBV5-6 and TRBJ1-1, with a weak D call TRBD1 (6 bases). This receptor was obtained from a woman younger than 35 in good health and CMV-seropositive. CDR3 residues: CASSPDSLNTEAFF. CDR3 DNA sequence: TGTGCCAGCAGCCCGGACAGTTTGAACACTGAAGCTTTCTTT.